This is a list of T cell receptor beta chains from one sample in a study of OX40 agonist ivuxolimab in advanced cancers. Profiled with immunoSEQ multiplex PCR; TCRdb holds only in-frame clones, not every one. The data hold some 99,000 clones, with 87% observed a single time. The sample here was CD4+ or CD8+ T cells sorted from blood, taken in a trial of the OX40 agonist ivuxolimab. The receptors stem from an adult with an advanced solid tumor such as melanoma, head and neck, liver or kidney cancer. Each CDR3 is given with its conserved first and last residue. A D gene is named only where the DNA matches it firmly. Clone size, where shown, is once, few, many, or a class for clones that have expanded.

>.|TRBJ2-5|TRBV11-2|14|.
TGTGCCAGCAGCTCTGTAGTTGCGGCGGAGACCCAGTACTTC
CASSSVVAAETQYF
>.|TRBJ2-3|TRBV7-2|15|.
TGTGCCAGCAGATTATGGGGGGACGGGGGAGATACGCAGTATTTT
CASRLWGDGGDTQYF
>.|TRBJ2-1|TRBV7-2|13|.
TGTGCCAGCAGCTTAGTACGGGTTTCTGAGCAGTTCTTC
CASSLVRVSEQFF
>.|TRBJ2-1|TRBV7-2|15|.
TGTGCCAGCAGCCAACGAAGGGACACCTACAATGAGCAGTTCTTC
CASSQRRDTYNEQFF
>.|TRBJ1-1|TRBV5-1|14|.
TGCGCCAGCTCACTCGACAGGCCTACCTCTGAAGCTTTCTTT
CASSLDRPTSEAFF
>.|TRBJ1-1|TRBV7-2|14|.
TGTGCCAGCAGCTTAGCCCTGCGGTCGGATACAGCTTTCTTT
CASSLALRSDTAFF
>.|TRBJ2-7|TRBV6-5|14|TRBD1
TGTGCCAGCAGTTCCGGACAGGACATCTACGAGCAGTACTTC
CASSSGQDIYEQYF
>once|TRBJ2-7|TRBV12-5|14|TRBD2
TGTGCTAGTGCAAGGCGGGGGGACTCCTACGAGCAGTACTTC
CASARRGDSYEQYF
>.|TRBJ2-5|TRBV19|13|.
TGTGCCAGTACCCCGACAGCTGAAGAGACCCAGTACTTC
CASTPTAEETQYF
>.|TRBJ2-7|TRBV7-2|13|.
TGTGCCAGCAGCTTAGCCGGGGGCCACGAGCAGTACTTC
CASSLAGGHEQYF
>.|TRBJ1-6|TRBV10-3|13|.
TGTGCCATCAGTGAGACGGAGAATTCACCCCTCCACTTT
CAISETENSPLHF
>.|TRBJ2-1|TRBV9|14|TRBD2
TGTGCCAGCAGCCCAAGGACTAGTTGGGGTGAGCAGTTCTTC
CASSPRTSWGEQFF
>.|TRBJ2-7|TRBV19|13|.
TGTGCCAGTAGTATCAACAGGGTCAACGAGCAGTACTTC
CASSINRVNEQYF